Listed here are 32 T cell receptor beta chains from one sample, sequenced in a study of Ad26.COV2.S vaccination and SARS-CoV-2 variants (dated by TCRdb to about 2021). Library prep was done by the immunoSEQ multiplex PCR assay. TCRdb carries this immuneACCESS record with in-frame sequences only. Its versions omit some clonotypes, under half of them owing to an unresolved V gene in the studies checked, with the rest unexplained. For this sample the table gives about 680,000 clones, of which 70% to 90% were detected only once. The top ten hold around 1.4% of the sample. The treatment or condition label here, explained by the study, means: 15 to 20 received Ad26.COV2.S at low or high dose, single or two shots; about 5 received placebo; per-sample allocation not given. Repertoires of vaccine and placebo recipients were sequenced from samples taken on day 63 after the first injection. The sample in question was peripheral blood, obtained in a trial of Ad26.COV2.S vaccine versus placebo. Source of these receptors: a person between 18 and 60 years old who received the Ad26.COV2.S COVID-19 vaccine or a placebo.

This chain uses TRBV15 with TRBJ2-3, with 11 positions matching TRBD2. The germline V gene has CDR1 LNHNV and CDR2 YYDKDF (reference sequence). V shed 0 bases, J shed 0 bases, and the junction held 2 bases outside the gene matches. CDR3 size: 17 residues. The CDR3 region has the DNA TGTGCCACCAGCAGAGAGGGACTAGCGGCTAGCACAGATACGCAGTATTTT. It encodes CATSREGLAASTDTQYF. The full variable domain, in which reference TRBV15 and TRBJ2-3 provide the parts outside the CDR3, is DAMVIQNPRYQVTQFGKPVTLSCSQTLNHNVMYWYQQKSSQAPKLLFHYYDKDFNNEADTPDNFQSRRPNTSFCFLDIRSPGLGDTAMYLCATSREGLAASTDTQYFGPGTRLTVL.

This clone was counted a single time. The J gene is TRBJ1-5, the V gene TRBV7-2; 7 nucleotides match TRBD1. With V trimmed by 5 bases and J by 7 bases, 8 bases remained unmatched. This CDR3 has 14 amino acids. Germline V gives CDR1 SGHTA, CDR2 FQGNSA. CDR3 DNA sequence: TGTGCCAGCAGCCCTGGGACAGTGAGGCAGCCCCAGCATTTT. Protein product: CASSPGTVRQPQHF. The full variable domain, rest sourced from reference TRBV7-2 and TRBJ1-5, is GAGVSQSPSNKVTEKGKDVELRCDPISGHTALYWYRQSLGQGLEFLIYFQGNSAPDKSGLPSDRFSAERTGGSVSTLTIQRTQQEDSAVYLCASSPGTVRQPQHFGDGTRLSIL.

CDR3 coding DNA: TGTGCCAGCAGCTTAGGGGGGGGCGGTCCAGTCGATGAGCAGTTCTTC. Its translation is CASSLGGGGPVDEQFF. The chain carries TRBV11-3 and TRBJ2-1, with D possibly matching TRBD2 (7 bases). The germline CDR1 and CDR2 sequences are SGHNT and YENEEA. The CDR3 extends over 16 amino acids. With 1 base removed from V and 8 bases from J, the gap between germline ends came to 18 bases. The whole variable domain, remainder taken from reference TRBV11-3 and TRBJ2-1, is EAGVVQSPRYKIIEKKQPVAFWCNPISGHNTLYWYLQNLGQGPELLIRYENEEAVDDSQLPKDRFSAERLKGVDSTLKIQPAELGDSAVYLCASSLGGGGPVDEQFFGPGTRLTVL.

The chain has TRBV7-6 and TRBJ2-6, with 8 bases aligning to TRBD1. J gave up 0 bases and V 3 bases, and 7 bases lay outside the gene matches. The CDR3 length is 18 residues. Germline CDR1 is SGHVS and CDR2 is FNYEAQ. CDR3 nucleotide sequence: TGTGCCAGCAGCTTGAGAGACAGGGGAACCTCTGGGGCCAACGTCCTGACTTTC. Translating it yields CASSLRDRGTSGANVLTF.

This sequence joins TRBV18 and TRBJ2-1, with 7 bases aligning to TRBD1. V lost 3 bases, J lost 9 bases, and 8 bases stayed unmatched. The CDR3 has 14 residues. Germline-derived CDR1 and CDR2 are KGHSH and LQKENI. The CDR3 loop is CASSPGQDTSEQFF. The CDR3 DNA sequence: TGTGCCAGCTCACCCGGACAGGACACGAGTGAGCAGTTCTTC.

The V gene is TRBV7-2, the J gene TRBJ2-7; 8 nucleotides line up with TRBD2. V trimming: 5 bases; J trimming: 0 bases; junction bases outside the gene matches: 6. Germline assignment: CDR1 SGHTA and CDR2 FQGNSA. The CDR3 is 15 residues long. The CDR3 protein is CASSPRLARSYEQYF. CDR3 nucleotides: TGTGCCAGCAGCCCACGACTAGCGCGCTCCTACGAGCAGTACTTC. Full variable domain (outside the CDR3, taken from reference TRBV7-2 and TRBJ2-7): GAGVSQSPSNKVTEKGKDVELRCDPISGHTALYWYRQSLGQGLEFLIYFQGNSAPDKSGLPSDRFSAERTGGSVSTLTIQRTQQEDSAVYLCASSPRLARSYEQYFGPGTRLTVT.

For the CDR3, the DNA is TGTGCCAGCACCCCGGAGCTGAACACTGAAGCTTTCTTT. Translation gives CASTPELNTEAFF. This chain uses TRBV12-3 or TRBV12-4 with TRBJ1-1; D not certain. Trimming took 7 bases from V and 0 from J, leaving 9 bases between them. The length of the CDR3 is 13 residues.

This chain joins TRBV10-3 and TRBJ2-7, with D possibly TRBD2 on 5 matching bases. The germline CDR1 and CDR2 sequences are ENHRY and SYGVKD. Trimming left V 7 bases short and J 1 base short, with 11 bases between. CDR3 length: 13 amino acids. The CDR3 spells CAIKPRTSYEQYF. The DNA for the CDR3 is TGTGCCATCAAACCCAGGACTTCCTACGAGCAGTACTTC.

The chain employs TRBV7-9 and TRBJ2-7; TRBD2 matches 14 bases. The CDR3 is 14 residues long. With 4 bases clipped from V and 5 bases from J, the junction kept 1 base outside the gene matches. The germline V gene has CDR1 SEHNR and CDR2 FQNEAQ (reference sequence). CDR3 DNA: TGTGCCAGCAGCTCGGGACTAGCGGGAGACGAGCAGTACTTC. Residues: CASSSGLAGDEQYF.

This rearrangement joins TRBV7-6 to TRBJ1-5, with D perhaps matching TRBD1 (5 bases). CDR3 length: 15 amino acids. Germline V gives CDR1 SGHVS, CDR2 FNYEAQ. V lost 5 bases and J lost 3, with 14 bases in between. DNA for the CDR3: TGTGCCAGCAGCCGGGGGGACGGAAACAATCAGCCCCAGCATTTT. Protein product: CASSRGDGNNQPQHF.

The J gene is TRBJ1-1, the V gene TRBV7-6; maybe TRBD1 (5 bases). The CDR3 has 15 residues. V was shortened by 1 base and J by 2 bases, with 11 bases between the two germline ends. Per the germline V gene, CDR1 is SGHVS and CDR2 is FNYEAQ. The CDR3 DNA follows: TGTGCCAGCAGCTTAGGACTCCAGGGTAACACTGAAGCTTTCTTT. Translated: CASSLGLQGNTEAFF.

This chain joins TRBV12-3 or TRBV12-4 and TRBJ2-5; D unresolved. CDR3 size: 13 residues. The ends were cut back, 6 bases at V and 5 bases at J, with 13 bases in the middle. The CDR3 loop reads CASSLLVGETQYF. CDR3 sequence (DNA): TGTGCCAGCAGCCTGCTAGTGGGGGAGACCCAGTACTTC.

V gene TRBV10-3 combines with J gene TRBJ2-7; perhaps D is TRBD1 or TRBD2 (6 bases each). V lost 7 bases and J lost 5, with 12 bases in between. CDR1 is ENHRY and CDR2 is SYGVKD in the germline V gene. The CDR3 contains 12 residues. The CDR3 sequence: CAIKGGPHEQYF. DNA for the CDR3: TGTGCCATCAAGGGGGGTCCCCACGAGCAGTACTTC.

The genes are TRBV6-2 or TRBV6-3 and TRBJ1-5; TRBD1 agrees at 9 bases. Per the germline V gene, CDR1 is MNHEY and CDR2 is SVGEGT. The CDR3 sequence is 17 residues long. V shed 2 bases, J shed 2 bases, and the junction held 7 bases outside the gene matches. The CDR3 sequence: CASSYPWDREGNQPQHF. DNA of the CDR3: TGTGCCAGCAGTTACCCATGGGACAGGGAAGGCAATCAGCCCCAGCATTTT.

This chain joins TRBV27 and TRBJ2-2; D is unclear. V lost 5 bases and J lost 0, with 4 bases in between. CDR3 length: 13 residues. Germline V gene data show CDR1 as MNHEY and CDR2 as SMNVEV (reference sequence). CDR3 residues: CASSPANTGELFF. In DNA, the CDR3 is TGTGCCAGCAGTCCCGCGAACACCGGGGAGCTGTTTTTT.

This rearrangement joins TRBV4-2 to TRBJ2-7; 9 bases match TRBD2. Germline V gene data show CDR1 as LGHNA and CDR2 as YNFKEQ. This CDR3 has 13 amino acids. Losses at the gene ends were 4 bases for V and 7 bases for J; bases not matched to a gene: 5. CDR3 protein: CASSRGRAWEQYF. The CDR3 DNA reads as TGTGCCAGCAGCCGCGGGAGGGCCTGGGAGCAGTACTTC.

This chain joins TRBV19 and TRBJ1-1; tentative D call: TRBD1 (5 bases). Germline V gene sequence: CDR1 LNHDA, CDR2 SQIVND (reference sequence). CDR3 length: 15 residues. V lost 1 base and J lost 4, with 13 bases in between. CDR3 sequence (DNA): TGTGCCAGTAGTATAGCGGGGACCCGGGGCACTGAAGCTTTCTTT. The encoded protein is CASSIAGTRGTEAFF.

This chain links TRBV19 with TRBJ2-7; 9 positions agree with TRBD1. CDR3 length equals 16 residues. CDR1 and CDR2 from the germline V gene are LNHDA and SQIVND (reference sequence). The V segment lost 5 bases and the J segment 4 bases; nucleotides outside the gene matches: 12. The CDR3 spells CASSVSHRGRPYEQYF. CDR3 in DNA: TGTGCCAGTAGTGTGTCCCACAGGGGGCGGCCTTACGAGCAGTACTTC.

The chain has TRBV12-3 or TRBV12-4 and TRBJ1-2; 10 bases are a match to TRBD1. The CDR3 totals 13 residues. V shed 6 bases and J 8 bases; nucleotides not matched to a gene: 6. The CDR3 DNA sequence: TGTGCCAGCAGGCGGGGACAGGGGCGCGGCTACACCTTC. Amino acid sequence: CASRRGQGRGYTF.

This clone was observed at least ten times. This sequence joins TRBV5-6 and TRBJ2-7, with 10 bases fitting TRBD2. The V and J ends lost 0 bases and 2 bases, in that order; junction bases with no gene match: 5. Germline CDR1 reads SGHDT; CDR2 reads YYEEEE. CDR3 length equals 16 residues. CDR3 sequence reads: CASSLGRTSGAYEQYF. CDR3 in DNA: TGTGCCAGCAGCTTGGGCCGGACTAGCGGTGCCTACGAGCAGTACTTC.

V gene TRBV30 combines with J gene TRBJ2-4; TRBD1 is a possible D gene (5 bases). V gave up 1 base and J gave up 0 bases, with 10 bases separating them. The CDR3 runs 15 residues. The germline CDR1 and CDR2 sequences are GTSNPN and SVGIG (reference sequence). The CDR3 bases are TGTGCCTGGAGTGAACAGGAGCTAGCCAAAAACATTCAGTACTTC. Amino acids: CAWSEQELAKNIQYF.

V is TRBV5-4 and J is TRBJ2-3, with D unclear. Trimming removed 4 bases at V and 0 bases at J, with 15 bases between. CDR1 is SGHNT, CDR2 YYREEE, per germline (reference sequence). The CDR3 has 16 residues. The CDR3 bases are TGTGCCAGCAGCCCACACATCGACTCGAGCACAGATACGCAGTATTTT. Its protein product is CASSPHIDSSTDTQYF.

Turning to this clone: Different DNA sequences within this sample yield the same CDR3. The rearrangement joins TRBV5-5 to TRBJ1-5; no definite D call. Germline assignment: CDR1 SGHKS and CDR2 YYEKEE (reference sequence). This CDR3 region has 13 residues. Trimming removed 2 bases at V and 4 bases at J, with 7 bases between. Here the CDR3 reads CASSLAGNQPQHF. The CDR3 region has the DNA TGTGCCAGCAGCTTAGCAGGTAATCAGCCCCAGCATTTT.

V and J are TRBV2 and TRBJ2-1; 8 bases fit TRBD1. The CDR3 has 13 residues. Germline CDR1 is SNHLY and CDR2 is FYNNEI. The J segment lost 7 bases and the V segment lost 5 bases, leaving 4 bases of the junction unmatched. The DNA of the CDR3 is TGTGCCAGCAGTACCCGGACAGGGAATGAGCAGTTCTTC. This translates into CASSTRTGNEQFF.

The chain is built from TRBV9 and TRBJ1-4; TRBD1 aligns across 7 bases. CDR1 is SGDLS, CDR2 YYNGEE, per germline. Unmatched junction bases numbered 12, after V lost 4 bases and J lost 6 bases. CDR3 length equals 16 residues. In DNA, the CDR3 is TGTGCCAGCAGCTTTAGTGCAGGGGGTCGGGATGAAAAACTGTTTTTT. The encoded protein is CASSFSAGGRDEKLFF.

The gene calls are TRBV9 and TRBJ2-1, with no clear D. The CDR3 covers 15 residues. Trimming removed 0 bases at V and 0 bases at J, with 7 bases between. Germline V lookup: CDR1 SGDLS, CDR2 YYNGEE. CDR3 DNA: TGTGCCAGCAGCGTAGCCTTGAGCTCCTACAATGAGCAGTTCTTC. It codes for CASSVALSSYNEQFF.

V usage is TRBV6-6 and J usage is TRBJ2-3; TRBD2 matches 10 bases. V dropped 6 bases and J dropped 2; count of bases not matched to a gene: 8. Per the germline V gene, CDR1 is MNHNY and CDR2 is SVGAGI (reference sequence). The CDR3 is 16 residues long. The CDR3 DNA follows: TGTGCCAGCAGACTTCGGACTAGCGGAACCACAGATACGCAGTATTTT. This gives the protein CASRLRTSGTTDTQYF.

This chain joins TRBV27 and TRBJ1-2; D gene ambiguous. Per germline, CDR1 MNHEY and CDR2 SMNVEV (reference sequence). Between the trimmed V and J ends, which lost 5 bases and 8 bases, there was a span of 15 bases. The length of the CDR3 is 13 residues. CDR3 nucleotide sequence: TGTGCCAGCAGTCTCGGCCCCACGGGAGGCTACACCTTC. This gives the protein CASSLGPTGGYTF.

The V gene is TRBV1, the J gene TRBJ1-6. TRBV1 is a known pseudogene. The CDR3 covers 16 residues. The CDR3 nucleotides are TGCACCAGCAGCCAAGATGGGCGGGCAGGGTCATCACCCCTCCACTTT. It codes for CTSSQDGRAGSSPLHF.

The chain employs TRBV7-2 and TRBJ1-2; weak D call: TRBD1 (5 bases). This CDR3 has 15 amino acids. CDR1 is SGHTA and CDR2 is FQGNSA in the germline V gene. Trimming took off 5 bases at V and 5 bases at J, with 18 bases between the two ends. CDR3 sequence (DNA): TGTGCCAGCAGCCCCGAGGAAGGAGGGGTATATGGCTACACCTTC. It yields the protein CASSPEEGGVYGYTF. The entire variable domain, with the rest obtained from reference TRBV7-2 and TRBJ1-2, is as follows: GAGVSQSPSNKVTEKGKDVELRCDPISGHTALYWYRQSLGQGLEFLIYFQGNSAPDKSGLPSDRFSAERTGGSVSTLTIQRTQQEDSAVYLCASSPEEGGVYGYTFGSGTRLTVV.

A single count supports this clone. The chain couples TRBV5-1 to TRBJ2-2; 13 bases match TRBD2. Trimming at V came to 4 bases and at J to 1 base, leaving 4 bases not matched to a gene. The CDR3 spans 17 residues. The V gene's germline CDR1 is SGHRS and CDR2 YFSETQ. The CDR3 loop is CASSARTSGGNTGELFF. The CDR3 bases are TGCGCCAGCAGCGCGAGGACTAGCGGGGGGAACACCGGGGAGCTGTTTTTT.

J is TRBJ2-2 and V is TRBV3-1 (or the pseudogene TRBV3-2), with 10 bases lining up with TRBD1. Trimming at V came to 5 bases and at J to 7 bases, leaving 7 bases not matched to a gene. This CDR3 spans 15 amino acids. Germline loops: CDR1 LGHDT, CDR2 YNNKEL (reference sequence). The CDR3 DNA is TGTGCCAGCAGCTTTGGGACAGGGGCTGTCGGGGAGCTGTTTTTT. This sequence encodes CASSFGTGAVGELFF.